Below are 6 T cell receptor beta chains sequenced from a single sample in a study of T cells in Graves' hyperthyroidism and ophthalmopathy. Amplification yielded TCR beta CDR3 regions, with RNA transcripts as the source. TCR CDR3 underwent first-round RT-PCR with the HTBI primer set. TCRdb passed the multiplex PCR reads through MiXCR, listing each CDR3 protein once. The sample carries about 640,000 distinct CDR3 sequences, about a fifth recorded once. The sequenced sample consisted of blood. Receptors were obtained from a man aged 25 to 40 with Graves' ophthalmopathy.

The J gene is TRBJ2-3, the V gene TRBV3-1; tentative D call: TRBD2 (7 bases). This CDR3 is built from 13 residues. CDR1 and CDR2 from the germline V gene are LGHDT and YNNKEL (reference sequence). V shed 9 bases and J shed 4 bases, with 14 bases lying between them. The CDR3 spells CASRAGASDTQYF. The CDR3 region has the DNA TGTGCCAGTCGGGCGGGGGCGTCAGATACGCAGTATTTT.

J is TRBJ2-7 and V is TRBV27; no definite D call. Germline V CDR1 and CDR2: MNHEY, SMNVEV (reference sequence). Trimming shortened V by 7 bases and J by 6 bases, and 7 bases separated the two germline ends. This CDR3 has 10 residues. This chain's CDR3 is CASINSEQYF. CDR3 DNA: TGTGCCAGCATTAACAGCGAGCAGTACTTC.

The rearrangement joins TRBV19 to TRBJ2-7; the match to TRBD1 covers 8 bases. The CDR3 runs 16 residues. From germline, CDR1 is LNHDA and CDR2 SQIVND (reference sequence). V shed 3 bases, J shed 3 bases, and the junction held 10 bases outside the gene matches. This chain's CDR3 is CASSIGDLQGGYEQYF. CDR3 DNA: TGTGCCAGTAGTATCGGGGACCTACAGGGGGGCTACGAGCAGTACTTC.

This clonotype was detected a few times. The chain employs TRBV2 and TRBJ2-1, with 11 bases matching TRBD2. Germline CDR1 reads SNHLY; CDR2 reads FYNNEI. V dropped 9 bases and J dropped 7; count of bases not matched to a gene: 11. The CDR3 loop spans 15 amino acids. DNA of the CDR3: TGTGCCAGTCATAGCGGGAGGGCCGCCTCAAATGAGCAGTTCTTC. This codes for CASHSGRAASNEQFF.

In its sample, this clonotype was seen many times. The CDR3 spells CASSVWTGDNEQFF. For the CDR3, the DNA is TGTGCCAGCAGCGTATGGACAGGGGACAATGAGCAGTTCTTC. This chain uses TRBV9 with TRBJ2-1, with 9 bases aligning to TRBD1. The CDR3 is made up of 14 amino acids. Germline V gene sequence: CDR1 SGDLS, CDR2 YYNGEE. With 1 base clipped from V and 5 bases from J, the junction kept 1 base outside the gene matches.

About this clonotype: A clone one base away is much larger, so this may be a read error. V and J are TRBV2 and TRBJ1-5, with D unresolved. The V gene's germline CDR1 is SNHLY and CDR2 FYNNEI. This CDR3 has 15 residues. The V gene lost 6 bases and the J gene lost 5 bases, with 17 bases spanning the gap. For the CDR3, the DNA is TGTGCCAGCAGGAACGCCTTTCTTGTGGATCAGCCCCAGCATTTT. This gives the protein CASRNAFLVDQPQHF. The whole variable domain, remainder taken from reference TRBV2 and TRBJ1-5, is EPEVTQTPSHQVTQMGQEVILRCVPISNHLYFYWYRQILGQKVEFLVSFYNNEISEKSEIFDDQFSVERPDGSNFTLKIRSTKLEDSAMYFCASRNAFLVDQPQHFGDGTRLSIL.